Each of the 20 T cell receptor beta chains below was sequenced from the same sample in a study of PD-L1 blockade in urothelial cancer. The method was immunoSEQ multiplex PCR; TCRdb's version includes in-frame clones alone and lacks a portion of them. The table includes around 24,000 clones, around 82% detected once. Time point noted: peripheral blood 6 weeks after treatment start. The sample here was PBMCs, taken around atezolizumab (anti-PD-L1) treatment. These receptors were obtained from a man in his 70s with urothelial cancer.

The chain carries TRBV5-4 and TRBJ2-4; 14 nucleotides align to TRBD2. The germline CDR1 and CDR2 sequences are SGHNT and YYREEE (reference sequence). The CDR3 is 16 residues long. Trimming at V came to 0 bases and at J to 9 bases, leaving 5 bases not matched to a gene. CDR3 in amino acids: CASSLAGTSGRGIQYF. In nucleotides, the CDR3 is TGTGCCAGCAGCTTGGCTGGGACTAGCGGGAGAGGCATTCAGTACTTC.

This chain uses TRBV5-1 with TRBJ2-1, with TRBD2 identical over 12 bases. CDR3 length: 17 amino acids. CDR1 is SGHRS and CDR2 is YFSETQ in the germline V gene. J gave up 7 bases and V 5 bases, and 13 bases lay outside the gene matches. Here the CDR3 reads CASRLGLAGRVGNEQFF. Written as DNA, the CDR3 is TGCGCCAGCAGGCTAGGACTAGCGGGGAGAGTGGGGAATGAGCAGTTCTTC.

With regard to this clone: Compared with germline, one end of the junction differs, possibly owing to a read error. The rearrangement uses TRBV18 and TRBJ1-1, with unresolved D. This CDR3 contains 12 residues. The V gene's germline CDR1 is KGHSH and CDR2 LQKENI. CDR3 amino acids: CASSPANSEAFF. The CDR3 bases are TGTGCCAGCTCACCTGCTAACAGTGAAGCTTTCTTT.

J is TRBJ2-7 and V is TRBV28; 9 bases align to TRBD1. Per the germline V gene, CDR1 is MDHEN and CDR2 is SYDVKM. This CDR3 spans 15 amino acids. J lost 5 bases, V lost 5 bases, and 10 bases had no gene match. The CDR3, as DNA: TGTGCCAGCAGTCTAACCTTACAGGGGGCAGACGAGCAGTACTTC. Translated: CASSLTLQGADEQYF.

This clone was detected only once. The chain carries TRBV4-3 and TRBJ2-3, with D possibly TRBD2 on 5 matching bases. V was cut by 1 base and J by 0 bases, with 8 bases left in between. This CDR3 spans 15 amino acids. Germline V lookup: CDR1 LGHNA, CDR2 YSLEER. CDR3 amino acids: CASSQAAASTDTQYF. CDR3 sequence (DNA): TGCGCCAGCAGCCAAGCAGCGGCTAGCACAGATACGCAGTATTTT.

The chain recombines TRBV29-1 with TRBJ2-5; D not certain. The CDR3 runs 14 residues. Trimming removed 1 base from V and 2 bases from J, with 11 bases in between. Germline CDR1 reads SQVTM; CDR2 reads ANQGSEA. The CDR3 loop is CSVEVAASQETQYF. In DNA, the CDR3 is TGCAGCGTTGAAGTCGCGGCCTCGCAAGAGACCCAGTACTTC.

The rearrangement joins TRBV15 to TRBJ2-1; maybe TRBD1 (5 bases). The germline CDR1 and CDR2 sequences are LNHNV and YYDKDF (reference sequence). The V and J ends lost 0 bases and 6 bases respectively, with 9 bases between them. The length of the CDR3 is 14 residues. As DNA, the CDR3 is TGTGCCACCAGCAGAGATCAGCAGGGCAATGAGCAGTTCTTC. Encoded protein: CATSRDQQGNEQFF.

This sequence joins TRBV25-1 and TRBJ2-5; possibly TRBD2 for D (6 bases). Deletions cut 4 bases from V and 5 bases from J, with 20 bases between. This CDR3 has 16 amino acids. Germline loops: CDR1 MGHDK, CDR2 SYGVNS. The CDR3 loop is CASSARRSTAGETQYF. The CDR3 region has the DNA TGTGCCAGCAGTGCCCGTCGGTCAACTGCGGGGGAGACCCAGTACTTC.

As for this clone: Compared with germline, one end of the junction differs, possibly owing to a read error. The chain links TRBV20-1 to TRBJ2-2; TRBD2 matches at 8 bases. This CDR3 comprises 10 residues. Germline CDR1 and CDR2: DFQATT and SNEGSKA (reference sequence). The CDR3 sequence is CSASGRGLLF. DNA for the CDR3: TGCAGTGCTAGCGGGAGGGGGTTGCTTTTT.

V usage is TRBV6-1 and J usage is TRBJ1-6, with D maybe TRBD1 (6 bases). V lost 7 bases to trimming and J lost 10 bases, with 20 bases between them. Germline CDR1 MNHNS, CDR2 SASEGT. CDR3 length: 15 amino acids. The CDR3 DNA follows: TGTGCCAGCACTATGAGACAGGCTGTAGCATCACCCCTCCACTTT. Translated: CASTMRQAVASPLHF.

The rearrangement joins TRBV5-1 to TRBJ2-1; no definite D call. Trimming shortened V by 0 bases and J by 2 bases, and 12 bases separated the two germline ends. The CDR3 sequence is 16 residues long. CDR1 SGHRS and CDR2 YFSETQ come from the germline V gene. This chain's CDR3 is CASSLDVGTTYNEQFF. As DNA, the CDR3 is TGCGCCAGCAGCTTGGATGTCGGAACTACCTACAATGAGCAGTTCTTC.

This clone was seen only once. The J gene is TRBJ2-5, the V gene TRBV7-9, with D possibly being TRBD2 (6 bases). The CDR3 is 17 residues long. Germline V CDR1 and CDR2: SEHNR, FQNEAQ (reference sequence). The ends were cut back, 2 bases at V and 3 bases at J, with 19 bases in the middle. CDR3 nucleotide sequence: TGTGCCAGCAGCTTACGGGAGAGGCTTTCGCCCAAAGAGACCCAGTACTTC. It encodes CASSLRERLSPKETQYF.

The chain is built from TRBV9 and TRBJ1-2; 7 bases line up with TRBD1. CDR3 length: 15 residues. CDR1 is SGDLS and CDR2 is YYNGEE in the germline V gene. Unmatched junction bases numbered 9, after V lost 4 bases and J lost 3 bases. CDR3 DNA sequence: TGTGCCAGCAGCATTGACCTACAGGGGTACTATGGCTACACCTTC. It translates to CASSIDLQGYYGYTF. The complete variable domain, with remaining parts taken from reference TRBV9 and TRBJ1-2, reads DSGVTQTPKHLITATGQRVTLRCSPRSGDLSVYWYQQSLDQGLQFLIQYYNGEERAKGNILERFSAQQFPDLHSELNLSSLELGDSALYFCASSIDLQGYYGYTFGSGTRLTVV.

As for this clone: The junction departs from germline at one end; a sequencing error may be responsible. The chain uses TRBV11-2 and TRBJ2-5; no clear D gene. In germline, CDR1 is SGHAT, CDR2 FQNNGV. This CDR3 has 13 amino acids. The CDR3 protein is CASSTSNQETQYF. CDR3 in DNA: TGTGCCAGCAGCACCTCCAACCAGGAGACCCAGTACTTC. The full variable domain, completed using reference TRBV11-2 and TRBJ2-5, is EAGVAQSPRYKIIEKRQSVAFWCNPISGHATLYWYQQILGQGPKLLIQFQNNGVVDDSQLPKDRFSAERLKGVDSTLKIQPAKLEDSAVYLCASSTSNQETQYFGPGTRLLVL.

V is TRBV4-3 and J is TRBJ2-3; D possibly corresponds to TRBD2 (6 bases). The CDR3 has 16 amino acids. Trimming left V 0 bases short and J 3 bases short, with 13 bases between. CDR1 is LGHNA, CDR2 YSLEER, per germline. The DNA for the CDR3 is TGCGCCAGCAGCCAAGATTTGGAGGGTGGTACAGATACGCAGTATTTT. It is translated as CASSQDLEGGTDTQYF.

The chain uses TRBV6-5 and TRBJ1-4; unclear D gene. V lost 2 bases and J 8 bases, leaving 12 bases between the germline ends. Germline assignment: CDR1 MNHEY and CDR2 SVGAGI. The CDR3 extends over 14 amino acids. The CDR3, as DNA: TGTGCCAGCAGTTACGGCAGGAGGGAAGAAAAACTGTTTTTT. Amino acids: CASSYGRREEKLFF.

The chain links TRBV4-1 to TRBJ1-5, with D maybe TRBD1 (6 bases). V gave up 4 bases and J gave up 2 bases, with 15 bases separating them. The CDR3 covers 16 residues. CDR1 MGHRA and CDR2 YSYEKL come from the germline V gene. The CDR3 bases are TGCGCCAGCAGCCGGCAGGGGCGATTGGGCAATCAGCCCCAGCATTTT. Translated, it gives CASSRQGRLGNQPQHF.

This chain joins TRBV4-1 and TRBJ1-5, with 7 bases lining up with TRBD1. Germline V gene data show CDR1 as MGHRA and CDR2 as YSYEKL. This CDR3 contains 16 residues. Unmatched junction bases numbered 8, after V lost 4 bases and J lost 2 bases. The CDR3 coding sequence is TGCGCCAGCAGCCCCCGGGACAGCTGGGGCAATCAGCCCCAGCATTTT. It is translated as CASSPRDSWGNQPQHF.

Only one count was recorded for this clone. The chain recombines TRBV7-8 with TRBJ2-5, with 8 bases that match TRBD1. The CDR3 runs to 14 residues. CDR1 is SGHVS and CDR2 is FQNEAQ in the germline V gene. The ends lost 5 bases at V and 4 bases at J; junction bases unmatched: 6. The CDR3 sequence is CASSTRQGTETQYF. In DNA form, the CDR3 reads TGTGCCAGCAGCACCCGACAGGGGACAGAGACCCAGTACTTC. The variable domain in full, completed from reference TRBV7-8 and TRBJ2-5, reads GAGVSQSPRYKVAKRGQDVALRCDPISGHVSLFWYQQALGQGPEFLTYFQNEAQLDKSGLPSDRFFAERPEGSVSTLKIQRTQQEDSAVYLCASSTRQGTETQYFGPGTRLLVL.

In its sample, this clone was seen a few times. V and J are TRBV19 and TRBJ2-1; 7 bases are a match to TRBD2. This CDR3 has 13 residues. V lost 7 bases, J lost 7 bases, and 7 bases stayed unmatched. Germline V CDR1 and CDR2: LNHDA, SQIVND (reference sequence). In DNA, the CDR3 is TGTGCCAGTACCGATCTAGCGGTAAATGAGCAGTTCTTC. Translation: CASTDLAVNEQFF.